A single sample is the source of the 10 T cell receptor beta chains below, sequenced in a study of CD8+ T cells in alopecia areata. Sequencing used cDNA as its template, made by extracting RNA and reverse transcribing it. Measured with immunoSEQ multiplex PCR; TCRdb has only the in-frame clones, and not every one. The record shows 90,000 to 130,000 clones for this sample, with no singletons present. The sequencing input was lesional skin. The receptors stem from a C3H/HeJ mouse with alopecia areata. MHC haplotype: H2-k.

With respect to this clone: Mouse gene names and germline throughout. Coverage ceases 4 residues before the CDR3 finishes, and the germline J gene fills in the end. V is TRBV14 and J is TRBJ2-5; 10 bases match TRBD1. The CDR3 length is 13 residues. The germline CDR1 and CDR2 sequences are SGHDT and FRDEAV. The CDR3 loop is CASSRTGGDTQYF. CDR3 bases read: TGTGCCAGCAGTCGGACAGGGGGAGAC.

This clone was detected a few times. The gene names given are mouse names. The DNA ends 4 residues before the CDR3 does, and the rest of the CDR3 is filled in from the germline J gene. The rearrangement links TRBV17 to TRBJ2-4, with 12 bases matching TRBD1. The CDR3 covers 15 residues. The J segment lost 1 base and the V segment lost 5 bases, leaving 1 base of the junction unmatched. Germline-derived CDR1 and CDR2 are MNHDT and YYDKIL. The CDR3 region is CASSGDRGRQNTLYF. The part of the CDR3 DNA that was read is TGTGCTAGCAGTGGGGACAGGGGGCGTCAAAAC.

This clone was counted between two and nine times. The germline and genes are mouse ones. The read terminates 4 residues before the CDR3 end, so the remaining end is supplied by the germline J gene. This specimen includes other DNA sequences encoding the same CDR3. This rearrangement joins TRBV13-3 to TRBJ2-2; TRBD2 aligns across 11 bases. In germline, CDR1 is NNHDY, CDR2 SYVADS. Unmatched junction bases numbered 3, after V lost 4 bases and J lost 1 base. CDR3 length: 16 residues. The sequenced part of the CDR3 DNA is TGTGCCAGCAGTCCCGACTGGGGGGGAAACACCGGG. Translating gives CASSPDWGGNTG. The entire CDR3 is CASSPDWGGNTGQLYF.

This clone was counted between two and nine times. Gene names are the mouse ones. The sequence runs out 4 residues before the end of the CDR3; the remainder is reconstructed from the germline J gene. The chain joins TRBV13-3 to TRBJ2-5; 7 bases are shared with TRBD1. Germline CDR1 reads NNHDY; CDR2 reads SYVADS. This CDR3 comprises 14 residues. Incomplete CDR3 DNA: TGTGCCAGCAGTGATGCAAACAGGGGAGAC. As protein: CASSDANRGD. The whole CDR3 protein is CASSDANRGDTQYF.

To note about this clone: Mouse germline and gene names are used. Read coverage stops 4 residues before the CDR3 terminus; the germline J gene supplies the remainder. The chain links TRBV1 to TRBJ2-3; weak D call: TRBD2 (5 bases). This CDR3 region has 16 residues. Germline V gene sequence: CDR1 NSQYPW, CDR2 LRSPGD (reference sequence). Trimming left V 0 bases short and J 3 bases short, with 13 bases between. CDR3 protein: CTCSADFGEGAETLYF. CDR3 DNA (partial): TGCACCTGCAGTGCAGATTTTGGGGAGGGAGCAGAA.

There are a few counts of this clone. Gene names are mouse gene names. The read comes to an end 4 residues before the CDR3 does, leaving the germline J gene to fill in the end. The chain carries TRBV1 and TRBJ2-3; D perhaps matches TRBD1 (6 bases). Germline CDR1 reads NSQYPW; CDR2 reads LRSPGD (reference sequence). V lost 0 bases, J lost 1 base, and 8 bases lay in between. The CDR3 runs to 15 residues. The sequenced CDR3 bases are TGCACCTGCAGTGCAGATGGGACACGTGCAGAA. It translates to CTCSADGTRAE. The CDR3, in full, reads CTCSADGTRAETLYF.

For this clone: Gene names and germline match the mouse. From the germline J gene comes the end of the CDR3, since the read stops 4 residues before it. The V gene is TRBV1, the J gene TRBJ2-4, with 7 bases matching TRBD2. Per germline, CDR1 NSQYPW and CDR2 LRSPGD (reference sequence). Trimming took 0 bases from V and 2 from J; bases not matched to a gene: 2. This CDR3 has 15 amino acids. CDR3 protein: CTCSAELGVQNTLYF. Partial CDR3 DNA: TGCACCTGCAGTGCAGAGCTGGGGGTTCAAAAC.

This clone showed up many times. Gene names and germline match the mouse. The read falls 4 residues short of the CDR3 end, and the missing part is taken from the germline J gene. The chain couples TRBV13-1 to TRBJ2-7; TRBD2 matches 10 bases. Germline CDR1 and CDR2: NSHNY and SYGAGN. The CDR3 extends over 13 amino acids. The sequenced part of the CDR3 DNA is TGTGCCAGCAGTGAGGGACTGGGGTAT. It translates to CASSEGLGY. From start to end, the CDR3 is CASSEGLGYEQYF.

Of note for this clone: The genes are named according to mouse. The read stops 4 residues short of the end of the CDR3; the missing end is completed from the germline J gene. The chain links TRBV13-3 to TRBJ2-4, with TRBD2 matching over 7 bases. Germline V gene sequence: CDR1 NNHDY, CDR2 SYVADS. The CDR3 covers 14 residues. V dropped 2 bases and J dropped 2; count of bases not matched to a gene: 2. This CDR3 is CASSEGLVQNTLYF. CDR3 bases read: TGTGCCAGCAGTGAAGGACTGGTTCAAAAC.

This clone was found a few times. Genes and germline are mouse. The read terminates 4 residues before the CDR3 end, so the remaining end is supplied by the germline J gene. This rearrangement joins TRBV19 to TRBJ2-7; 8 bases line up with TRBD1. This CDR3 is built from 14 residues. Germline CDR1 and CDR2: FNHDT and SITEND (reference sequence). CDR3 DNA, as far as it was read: TGTGCCAGCAGTCCTCCGGGACAGGCTTAT. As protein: CASSPPGQAY. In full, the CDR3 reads CASSPPGQAYEQYF.